What follows is one T cell receptor beta chain and its context. This record comes from a study of blood T cell repertoires in COVID-19. Study summary: The United States, Italy and Spain supplied acute and convalescent COVID-19 samples.

In germline, CDR1 is MNHEY, CDR2 SVGAGI. The CDR3 is 14 amino acids. V was cut by 2 bases and J by 4 bases, with 9 bases left in between. TCRdb keeps only in-frame clones here, not all; method: immunoSEQ multiplex PCR. The table has just under 65,000 clones, 78% seen once. The clonotype originates from a man between 60 and 75 years old with COVID-19, enrolled during active disease. The chain combines TRBV6-5 with TRBJ1-3; no clear D gene. What was sequenced was peripheral blood. In nucleotides, the CDR3 is TGTGCCAGCAGTTACACTAGTAAGGGAAACACCATATATTTT. Translated, it gives CASSYTSKGNTIYF.